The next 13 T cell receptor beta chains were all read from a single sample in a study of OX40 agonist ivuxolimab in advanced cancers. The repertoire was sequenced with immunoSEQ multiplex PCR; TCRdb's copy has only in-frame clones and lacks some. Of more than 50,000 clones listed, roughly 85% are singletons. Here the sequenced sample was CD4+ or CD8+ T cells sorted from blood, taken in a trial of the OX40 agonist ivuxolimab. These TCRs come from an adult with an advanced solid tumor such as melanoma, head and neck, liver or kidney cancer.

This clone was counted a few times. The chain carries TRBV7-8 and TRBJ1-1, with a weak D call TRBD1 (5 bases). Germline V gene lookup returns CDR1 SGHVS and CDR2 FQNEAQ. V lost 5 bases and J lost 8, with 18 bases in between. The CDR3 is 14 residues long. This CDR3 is CASSLPGGGAEAFF. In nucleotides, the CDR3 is TGTGCCAGCAGCCTCCCCGGGGGGGGTGCCGAAGCTTTCTTT.

The CDR3 here is CASREGETQYF. Written as DNA, the CDR3 is TGTGCCAGCCGAGAGGGGGAGACCCAGTACTTC. The chain combines TRBV11-2 with TRBJ2-5, with D perhaps TRBD1 or TRBD2 (5 bases each). CDR3 length: 11 amino acids. Germline V gives CDR1 SGHAT, CDR2 FQNNGV. With 8 bases removed from V and 5 bases from J, the gap between germline ends came to 9 bases. Full variable domain (missing parts from reference TRBV11-2 and TRBJ2-5): EAGVAQSPRYKIIEKRQSVAFWCNPISGHATLYWYQQILGQGPKLLIQFQNNGVVDDSQLPKDRFSAERLKGVDSTLKIQPAKLEDSAVYLCASREGETQYFGPGTRLLVL.

CDR3 sequence: CASSYDRGLGNTIYF. The CDR3 DNA reads as TGTGCCAGCAGTTACGACAGGGGGCTAGGAAACACCATATATTTT. The chain links TRBV6-5 to TRBJ1-3, with 10 nucleotides matching TRBD1. This CDR3 spans 15 amino acids. The V and J ends lost 2 bases and 4 bases, in that order; junction bases with no gene match: 2. Germline loops: CDR1 MNHEY, CDR2 SVGAGI.

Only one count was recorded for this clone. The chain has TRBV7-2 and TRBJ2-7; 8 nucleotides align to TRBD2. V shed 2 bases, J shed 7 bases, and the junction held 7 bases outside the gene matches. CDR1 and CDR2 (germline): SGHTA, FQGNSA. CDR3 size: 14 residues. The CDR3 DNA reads TGTGCCAGCAGCTTAAATCACGGGGGGGCTGAGCAGTACTTC. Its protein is CASSLNHGGAEQYF. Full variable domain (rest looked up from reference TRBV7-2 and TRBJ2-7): GAGVSQSPSNKVTEKGKDVELRCDPISGHTALYWYRQSLGQGLEFLIYFQGNSAPDKSGLPSDRFSAERTGGSVSTLTIQRTQQEDSAVYLCASSLNHGGAEQYFGPGTRLTVT.

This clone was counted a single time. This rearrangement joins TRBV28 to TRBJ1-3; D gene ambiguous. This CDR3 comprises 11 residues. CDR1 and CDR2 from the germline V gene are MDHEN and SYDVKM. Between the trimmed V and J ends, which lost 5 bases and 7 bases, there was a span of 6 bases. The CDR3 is CASSPRNTIYF. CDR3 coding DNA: TGTGCCAGCAGTCCCCGGAACACCATATATTTT.

CDR3 amino acids: CASRTLGQGSYEQYF. The CDR3 DNA reads TGTGCCAGCAGGACTTTGGGACAGGGGTCGTACGAGCAGTACTTC. V is TRBV6-1 and J is TRBJ2-7; 10 bases align to TRBD1. Germline CDR1 is MNHNS and CDR2 is SASEGT. V shed 6 bases and J 4 bases; nucleotides not matched to a gene: 9. The CDR3 has 15 amino acids.

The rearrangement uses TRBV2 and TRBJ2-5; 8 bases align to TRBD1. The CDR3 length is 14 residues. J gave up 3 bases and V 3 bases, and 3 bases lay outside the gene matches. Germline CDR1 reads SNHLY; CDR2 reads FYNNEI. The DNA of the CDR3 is TGTGCCAGCAGTGAGCGGACAGGGAAAGAGACCCAGTACTTC. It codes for CASSERTGKETQYF.

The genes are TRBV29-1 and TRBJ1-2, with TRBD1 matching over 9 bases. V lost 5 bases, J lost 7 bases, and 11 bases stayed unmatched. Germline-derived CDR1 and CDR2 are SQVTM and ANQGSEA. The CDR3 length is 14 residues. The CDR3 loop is CSVPLGTGNFGYTF. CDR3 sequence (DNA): TGCAGCGTTCCACTGGGGACAGGGAATTTTGGCTACACCTTC.

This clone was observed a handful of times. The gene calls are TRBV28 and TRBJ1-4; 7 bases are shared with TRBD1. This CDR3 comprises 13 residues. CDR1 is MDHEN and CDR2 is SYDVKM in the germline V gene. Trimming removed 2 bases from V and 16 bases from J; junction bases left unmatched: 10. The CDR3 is CASSLQGWDSKFF. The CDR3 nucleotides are TGTGCCAGCAGTTTACAAGGTTGGGACAGTAAGTTTTTT.

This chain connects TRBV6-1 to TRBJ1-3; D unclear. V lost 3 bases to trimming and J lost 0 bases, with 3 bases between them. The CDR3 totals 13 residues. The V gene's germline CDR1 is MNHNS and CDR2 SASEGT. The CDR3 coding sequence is TGTGCCAGCAGTGATCTCTCTGGAAACACCATATATTTT. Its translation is CASSDLSGNTIYF.

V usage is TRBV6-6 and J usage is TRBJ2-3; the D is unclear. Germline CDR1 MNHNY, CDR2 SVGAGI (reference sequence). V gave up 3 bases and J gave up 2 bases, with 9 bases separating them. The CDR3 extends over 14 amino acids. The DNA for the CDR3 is TGTGCCAGCAGTTATAGCAGATACACAGATACGCAGTATTTT. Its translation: CASSYSRYTDTQYF.

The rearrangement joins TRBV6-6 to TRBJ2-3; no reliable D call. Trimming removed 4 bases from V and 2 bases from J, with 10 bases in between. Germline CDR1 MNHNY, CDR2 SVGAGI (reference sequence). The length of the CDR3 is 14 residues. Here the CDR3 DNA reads TGTGCCAGCAGTTCCGTACCTCCCACAGATACGCAGTATTTT. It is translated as CASSSVPPTDTQYF.

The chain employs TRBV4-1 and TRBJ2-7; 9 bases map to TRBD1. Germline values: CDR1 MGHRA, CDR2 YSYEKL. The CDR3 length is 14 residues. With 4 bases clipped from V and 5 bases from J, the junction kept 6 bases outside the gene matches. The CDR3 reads CASSPGQGGNEQYF. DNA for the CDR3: TGCGCCAGCAGCCCGGGACAGGGAGGCAACGAGCAGTACTTC.